The clone carrying this T cell receptor beta chain was seen more than once but under ten times. Germline values: CDR1 DFQATT, CDR2 SNEGSKA (reference sequence). The germline V and J ends were trimmed by 3 bases and 5 bases, with 16 bases remaining between them. The CDR3 is 14 residues long. TCRdb redid the calling of the RT-PCR reads with MiXCR, one entry per CDR3 protein. The table has more than 450,000 distinct CDR3 sequences, roughly 12% seen once; the top ten hold 9.5% to 13%. This sample is part of a study of response to subunit inactivated influenza vaccine. This TCR came from a man aged 45-65 years who received an inactivated influenza vaccine. Sample: PBMCs from blood, taken on the day of vaccination. The rearrangement uses TRBV20-1 and TRBJ2-5, with D possibly being TRBD1 (5 bases). The CDR3 region is CSARSRAEKETQYF. The CDR3 DNA is TGCAGTGCTAGGTCCAGGGCTGAGAAGGAGACCCAGTACTTC.